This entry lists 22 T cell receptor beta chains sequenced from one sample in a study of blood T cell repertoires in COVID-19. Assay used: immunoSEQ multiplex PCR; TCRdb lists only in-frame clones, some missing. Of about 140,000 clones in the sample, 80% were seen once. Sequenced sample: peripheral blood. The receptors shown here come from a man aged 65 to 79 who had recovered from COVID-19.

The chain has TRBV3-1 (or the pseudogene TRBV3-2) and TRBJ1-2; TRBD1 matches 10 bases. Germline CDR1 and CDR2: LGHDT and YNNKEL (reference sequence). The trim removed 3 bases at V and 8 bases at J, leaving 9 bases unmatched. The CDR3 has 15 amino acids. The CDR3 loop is CASSHRQGATGGYTF. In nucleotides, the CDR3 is TGTGCCAGCAGCCATAGACAGGGGGCGACGGGCGGCTACACCTTC.

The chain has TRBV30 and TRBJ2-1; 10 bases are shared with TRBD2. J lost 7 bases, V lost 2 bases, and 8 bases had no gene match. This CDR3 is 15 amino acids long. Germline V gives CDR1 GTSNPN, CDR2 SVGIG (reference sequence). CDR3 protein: CAWSKGLAGVNEQFF. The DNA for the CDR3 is TGTGCCTGGAGTAAAGGTCTAGCGGGAGTGAATGAGCAGTTCTTC.

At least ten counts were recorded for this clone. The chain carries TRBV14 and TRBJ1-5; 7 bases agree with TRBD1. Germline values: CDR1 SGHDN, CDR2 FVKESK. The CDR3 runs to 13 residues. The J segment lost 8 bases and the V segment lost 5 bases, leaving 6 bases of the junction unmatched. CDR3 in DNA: TGTGCCAGCAGCTCTCGTCAGGGGGAGCCCCAGCATTTT. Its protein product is CASSSRQGEPQHF.

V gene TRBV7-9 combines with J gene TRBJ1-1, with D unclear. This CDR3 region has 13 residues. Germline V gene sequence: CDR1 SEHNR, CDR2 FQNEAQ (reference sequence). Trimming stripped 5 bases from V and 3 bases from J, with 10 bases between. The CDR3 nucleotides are TGTGCCAGCAGCCCCTCGGGTGACACTGAAGCTTTCTTT. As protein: CASSPSGDTEAFF.

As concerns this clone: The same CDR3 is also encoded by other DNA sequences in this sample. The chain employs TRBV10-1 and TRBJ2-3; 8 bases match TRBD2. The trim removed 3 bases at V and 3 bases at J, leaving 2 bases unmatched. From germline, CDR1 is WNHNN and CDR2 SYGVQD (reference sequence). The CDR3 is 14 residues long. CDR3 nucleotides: TGCGCCAGCAGTGAAAGCGGGAGTACAGATACGCAGTATTTT. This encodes CASSESGSTDTQYF.

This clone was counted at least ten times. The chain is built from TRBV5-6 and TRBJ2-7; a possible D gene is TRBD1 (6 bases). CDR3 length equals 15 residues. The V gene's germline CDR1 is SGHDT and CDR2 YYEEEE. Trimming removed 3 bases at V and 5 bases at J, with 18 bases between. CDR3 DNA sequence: TGTGCCAGCAGCTACGACAGGTCCGCGAGGGACGAGCAGTACTTC. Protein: CASSYDRSARDEQYF. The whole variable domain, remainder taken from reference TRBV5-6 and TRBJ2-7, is DAGVTQSPTHLIKTRGQQVTLRCSPKSGHDTVSWYQQALGQGPQFIFQYYEEEERQRGNFPDRFSGHQFPNYSSELNVNALLLGDSALYLCASSYDRSARDEQYFGPGTRLTVT.

CDR3 sequence: CASSAGLAADTQYF. The CDR3 nucleotides read TGTGCCAGTAGTGCGGGACTAGCGGCAGATACGCAGTATTTT. V usage is TRBV19 and J usage is TRBJ2-3; 11 bases match TRBD2. Germline V gene lookup returns CDR1 LNHDA and CDR2 SQIVND (reference sequence). With V trimmed by 5 bases and J by 4 bases, 2 bases remained unmatched. CDR3 length equals 14 residues. Drawing the rest from reference TRBV19 and TRBJ2-3, the complete variable domain is DGGITQSPKYLFRKEGQNVTLSCEQNLNHDAMYWYRQDPGQGLRLIYYSQIVNDFQKGDIAEGYSVSREKKESFPLTVTSAQKNPTAFYLCASSAGLAADTQYFGPGTRLTVL.

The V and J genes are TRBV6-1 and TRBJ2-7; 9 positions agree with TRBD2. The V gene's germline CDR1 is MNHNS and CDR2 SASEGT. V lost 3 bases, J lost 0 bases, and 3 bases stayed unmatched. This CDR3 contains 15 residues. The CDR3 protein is CASSEGLAASYEQYF. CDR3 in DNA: TGTGCCAGCAGTGAGGGACTAGCTGCCTCCTACGAGCAGTACTTC.

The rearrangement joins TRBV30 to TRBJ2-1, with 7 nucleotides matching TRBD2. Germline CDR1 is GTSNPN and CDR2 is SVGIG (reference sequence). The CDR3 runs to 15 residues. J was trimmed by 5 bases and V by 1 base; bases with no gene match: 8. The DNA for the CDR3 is TGTGCCTGGAGTGGGGCCGGACTAGGACACAATGAGCAGTTCTTC. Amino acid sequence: CAWSGAGLGHNEQFF.

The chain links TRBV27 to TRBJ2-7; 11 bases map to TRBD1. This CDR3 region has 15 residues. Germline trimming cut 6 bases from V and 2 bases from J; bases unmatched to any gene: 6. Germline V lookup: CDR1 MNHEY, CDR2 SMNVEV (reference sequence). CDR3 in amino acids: CASRVGQGAAYEQYF. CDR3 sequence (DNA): TGTGCCAGCAGAGTCGGACAGGGGGCGGCCTACGAGCAGTACTTC.

CDR3 sequence (DNA): TGTGCCAGCAGTGAAGTGGAGGGGAGGTCCTACGAGCAGTACTTC. It specifies CASSEVEGRSYEQYF. This sequence joins TRBV2 and TRBJ2-7; a possible D gene is TRBD2 (6 bases). The V gene lost 1 base and the J gene lost 1 base, with 11 bases spanning the gap. The CDR3 length is 15 residues. Per germline, CDR1 SNHLY and CDR2 FYNNEI.

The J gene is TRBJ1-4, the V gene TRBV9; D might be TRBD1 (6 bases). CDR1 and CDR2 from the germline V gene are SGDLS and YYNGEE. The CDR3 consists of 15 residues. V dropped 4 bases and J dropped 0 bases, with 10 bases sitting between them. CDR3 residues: CASSLGGATNEKLFF. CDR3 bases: TGTGCCAGCAGCCTAGGGGGGGCAACTAATGAAAAACTGTTTTTT.

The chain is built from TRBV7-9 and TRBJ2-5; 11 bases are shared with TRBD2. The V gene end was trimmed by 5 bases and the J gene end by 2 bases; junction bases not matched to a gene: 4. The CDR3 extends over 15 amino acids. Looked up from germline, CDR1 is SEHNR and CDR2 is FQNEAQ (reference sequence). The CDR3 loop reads CASSPTSGVQETQYF. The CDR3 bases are TGTGCCAGCAGCCCGACTAGCGGGGTGCAAGAGACCCAGTACTTC. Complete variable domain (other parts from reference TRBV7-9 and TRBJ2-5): DTGVSQNPRHKITKRGQNVTFRCDPISEHNRLYWYRQTLGQGPEFLTYFQNEAQLEKSRLLSDRFSAERPKGSFSTLEIQRTEQGDSAMYLCASSPTSGVQETQYFGPGTRLLVL.

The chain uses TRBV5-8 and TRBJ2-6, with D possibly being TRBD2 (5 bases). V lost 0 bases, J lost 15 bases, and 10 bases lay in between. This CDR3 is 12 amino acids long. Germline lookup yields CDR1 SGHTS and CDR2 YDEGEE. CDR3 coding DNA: TGTGCCAGCAGCTTGGGTGTCGGGAACCTGACTTTC. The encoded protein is CASSLGVGNLTF.

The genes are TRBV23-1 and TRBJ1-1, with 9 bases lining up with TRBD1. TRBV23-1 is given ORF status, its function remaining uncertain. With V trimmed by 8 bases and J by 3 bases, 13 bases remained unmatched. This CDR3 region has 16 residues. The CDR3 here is CASLHCPGQGHTEAFF. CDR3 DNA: TGCGCCAGCCTCCACTGCCCCGGACAGGGGCACACTGAAGCTTTCTTT.

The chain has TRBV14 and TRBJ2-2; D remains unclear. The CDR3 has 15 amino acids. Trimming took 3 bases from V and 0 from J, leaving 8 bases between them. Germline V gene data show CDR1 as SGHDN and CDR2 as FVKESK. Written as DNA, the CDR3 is TGTGCCAGCAGCCACTGGGCTTCGAACACCGGGGAGCTGTTTTTT. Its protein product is CASSHWASNTGELFF.

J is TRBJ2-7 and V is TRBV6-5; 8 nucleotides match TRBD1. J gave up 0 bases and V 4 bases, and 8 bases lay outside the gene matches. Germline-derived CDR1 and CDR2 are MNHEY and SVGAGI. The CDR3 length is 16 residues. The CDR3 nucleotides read TGTGCCAGCAGTTGGGCAGGGGGCGCCAGCTCCTACGAGCAGTACTTC. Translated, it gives CASSWAGGASSYEQYF.

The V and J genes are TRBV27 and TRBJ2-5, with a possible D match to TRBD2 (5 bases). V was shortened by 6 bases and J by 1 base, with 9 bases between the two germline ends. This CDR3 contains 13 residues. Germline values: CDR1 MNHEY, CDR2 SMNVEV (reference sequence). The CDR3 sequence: CASRDLIQETQYF. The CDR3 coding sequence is TGTGCCAGCAGGGACTTAATCCAAGAGACCCAGTACTTC.

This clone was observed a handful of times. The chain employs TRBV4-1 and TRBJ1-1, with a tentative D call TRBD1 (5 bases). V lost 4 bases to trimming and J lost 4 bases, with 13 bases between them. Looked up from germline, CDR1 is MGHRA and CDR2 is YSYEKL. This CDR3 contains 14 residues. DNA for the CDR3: TGCGCCAGCAGCCCCCTGACAGAAATCACTGAAGCTTTCTTT. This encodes CASSPLTEITEAFF.

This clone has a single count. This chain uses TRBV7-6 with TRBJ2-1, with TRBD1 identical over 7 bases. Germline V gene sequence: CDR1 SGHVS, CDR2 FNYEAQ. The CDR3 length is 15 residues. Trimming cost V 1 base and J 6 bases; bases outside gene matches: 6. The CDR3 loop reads CASSLELDRFNEQFF. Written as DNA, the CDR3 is TGTGCCAGCAGCTTAGAGTTGGACAGGTTCAATGAGCAGTTCTTC.

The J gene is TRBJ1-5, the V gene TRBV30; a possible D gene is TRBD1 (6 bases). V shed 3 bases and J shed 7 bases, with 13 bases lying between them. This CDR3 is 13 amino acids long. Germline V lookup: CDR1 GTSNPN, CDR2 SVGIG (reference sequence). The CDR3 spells CAWRRGAEQPQHF. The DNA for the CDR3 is TGTGCCTGGAGGCGGGGGGCGGAACAGCCCCAGCATTTT.

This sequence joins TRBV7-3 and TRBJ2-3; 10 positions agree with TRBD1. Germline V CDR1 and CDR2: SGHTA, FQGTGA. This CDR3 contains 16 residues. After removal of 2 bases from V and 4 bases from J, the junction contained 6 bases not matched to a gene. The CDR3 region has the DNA TGTGCCAGCAGCTTATCGACAGGGGGCATCCCAGATACGCAGTATTTT. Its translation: CASSLSTGGIPDTQYF.